This T cell receptor beta chain was documented in a study of T cell clones after liver transplantation. Study at large: TCRbeta sequencing after a pre-transplant mixed lymphocyte reaction identified graft-donor-reactive clones, later tracked in post-transplant blood. Study findings and constraints: Low donor cell numbers restricted donor-reactive repertoire measurement in two subjects. Donor-reactive sequences fell more than third party-reactive ones, suggesting partial deletion.

Of note for this clone: Antigen unknown.

Assay: immunoSEQ multiplex PCR; the TCRdb copy retains only in-frame clones and omits some. The sample gives about 100,000 clones, 82% of which show up once; over 0.9% is in the top ten. This CDR3 is built from 16 residues. With 0 bases clipped from V and 4 bases from J, the junction kept 5 bases outside the gene matches. Germline CDR1 is MNHEY and CDR2 is SMNVEV (reference sequence). The sequence was obtained from a human donor who received a liver transplant. The specimen was CD4+ T cells from blood, collected before liver transplant. The chain carries TRBV27 and TRBJ1-5, with 8 bases identical to TRBD1. CDR3 protein: CASSLSMDRVNQPQHF. For the CDR3, the DNA is TGTGCCAGCAGTTTATCGATGGACAGGGTTAATCAGCCCCAGCATTTT.